The subject of this entry is one TCR beta chain. Germline CDR1 and CDR2: DFQATT and SNEGSKA (reference sequence). V lost 5 bases to trimming and J lost 8 bases, with 18 bases between them. This CDR3 is 13 amino acids long. Ranging in age from roughly 6 to 90, the donors were healthy Caucasian individuals from Russia. The data stem from a study of blood T cells in healthy people across ages. Primed by a sample-barcoded 5' primer and a J-beta primer mix, a second PCR proceeded for roughly 6 to 12 cycles. Each CDR3 protein gets one entry after TCRdb re-called the 5' RACE reads with MiXCR. The sample yields roughly 860,000 distinct CDR3 sequences, roughly 60% seen once.

This rearrangement joins TRBV20-1 to TRBJ1-2; D possibly corresponds to TRBD1 (5 bases). The sample taken for sequencing was blood. This clonotype was obtained from a man aged 25-45 years in good health. Written as DNA, the CDR3 is TGCAGTGCTGCGGCGTGGGGCACTGGAGGCTACACCTTC. The encoded protein is CSAAAWGTGGYTF.